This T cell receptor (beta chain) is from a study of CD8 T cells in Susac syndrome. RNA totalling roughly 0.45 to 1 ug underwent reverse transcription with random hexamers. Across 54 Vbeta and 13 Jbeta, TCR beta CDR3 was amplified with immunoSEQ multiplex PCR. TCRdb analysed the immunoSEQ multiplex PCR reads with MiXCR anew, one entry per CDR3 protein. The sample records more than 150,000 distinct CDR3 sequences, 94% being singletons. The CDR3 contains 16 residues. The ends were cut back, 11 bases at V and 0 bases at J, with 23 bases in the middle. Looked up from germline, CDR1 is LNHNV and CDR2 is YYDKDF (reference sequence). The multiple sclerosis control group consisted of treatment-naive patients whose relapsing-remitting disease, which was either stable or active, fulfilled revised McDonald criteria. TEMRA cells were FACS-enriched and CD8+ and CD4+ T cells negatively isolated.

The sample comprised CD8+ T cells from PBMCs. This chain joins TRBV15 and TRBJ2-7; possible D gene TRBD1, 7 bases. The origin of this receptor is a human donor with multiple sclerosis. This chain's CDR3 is CAGGDSPPRSSYEQYF. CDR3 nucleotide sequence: TGTGCCGGAGGGGACAGTCCACCTAGGAGCTCCTACGAGCAGTACTTC.